This TCR beta chain comes out of a study of T cells and Merkel cell carcinoma outcomes. V was shortened by 5 bases and J by 6 bases, with 15 bases between the two germline ends. This CDR3 is built from 13 residues. Germline V gene lookup returns CDR1 SGHDT and CDR2 YYEEEE. Clones were read by immunoSEQ multiplex PCR, and TCRdb kept only the in-frame ones, dropping some. The table lists 9,000 to 10,000 clones, around four fifths of them singletons. Study results and caveats: Merkel cell carcinoma outcomes were reportedly predicted by repertoire and T-cell density.

In regard to this clone: As yet, its antigen is unknown.

The receptor was isolated from a human donor with Merkel cell carcinoma. The J gene is TRBJ2-7, the V gene TRBV5-6; the D call may be TRBD1 or TRBD2 (6 bases each). The sequenced sample consisted of tumor tissue from Merkel cell carcinoma. The CDR3 spells CASRPLGGLEQYF. The CDR3 DNA sequence: TGTGCCAGCAGACCCCTGGGGGGCCTCGAGCAGTACTTC.